The 7 T cell receptor beta chains below all came from one sample that was sequenced in a study of blood T cell repertoires in COVID-19. TCRdb's table, derived via immunoSEQ multiplex PCR, lists solely in-frame clones and lacks some. The table shows approximately 240,000 clones, with about 79% occurring only once. The sample taken for sequencing was PBMCs or T cells enriched from blood (not recorded which). Source of these receptors: a woman in her thirties or forties with acute COVID-19.

V is TRBV11-3 and J is TRBJ2-1; 12 bases are shared with TRBD2. The V gene's germline CDR1 is SGHNT and CDR2 YENEEA. The CDR3 extends over 15 amino acids. Germline trimming cut 3 bases from V and 8 bases from J; bases unmatched to any gene: 5. The CDR3 DNA follows: TGTGCCAGCAGCTTGGGTCGGACTAGCGGGGATGAGCAGTTCTTC. Its translation: CASSLGRTSGDEQFF.

The V and J genes are TRBV10-1 and TRBJ1-2; D ambiguous. The length of the CDR3 is 13 residues. V shed 3 bases and J shed 0 bases, with 5 bases lying between them. Germline V gene data show CDR1 as WNHNN and CDR2 as SYGVQD (reference sequence). CDR3 sequence (DNA): TGCGCCAGCAGTGATAACACTAACTATGGCTACACCTTC. Protein sequence: CASSDNTNYGYTF.

This clone was found once. The chain carries TRBV11-3 and TRBJ2-3, with TRBD2 matching 12 bases. The CDR3 loop spans 16 amino acids. The germline V gene encodes CDR1 SGHNT and CDR2 YENEEA. The J segment lost 0 bases and the V segment lost 4 bases, leaving 2 bases of the junction unmatched. The CDR3 loop is CASSSGLAGSTDTQYF. The CDR3 region has the DNA TGTGCCAGCAGCTCTGGACTAGCGGGGAGCACAGATACGCAGTATTTT.

The rearrangement links TRBV14 to TRBJ1-2; D is unclear. Per germline, CDR1 SGHDN and CDR2 FVKESK. There are 15 residues in the CDR3. V was pared by 0 bases and J by 5 bases, with 13 bases between. The CDR3 sequence: CASSQDIGGPYGYTF. CDR3 bases: TGTGCCAGCAGCCAAGATATTGGAGGACCTTATGGCTACACCTTC.

V gene TRBV4-2 combines with J gene TRBJ2-1, with a possible D match to TRBD2 (5 bases). The CDR3 spans 17 residues. From germline, CDR1 is LGHNA and CDR2 YNFKEQ. V dropped 0 bases and J dropped 0 bases, with 12 bases sitting between them. The CDR3 loop reads CASSQDRAGSSYNEQFF. The CDR3 coding sequence is TGTGCCAGCAGCCAAGATAGGGCGGGTAGCTCCTACAATGAGCAGTTCTTC.

The CDR3 sequence: CASSFGLTDTQYF. CDR3 coding DNA: TGTGCCAGCAGCTTCGGGTTGACAGATACGCAGTATTTT. The chain has TRBV5-4 and TRBJ2-3, with D uncertain. Trimming stripped 2 bases from V and 3 bases from J, with 7 bases between. This CDR3 contains 13 residues. Germline CDR1 SGHNT, CDR2 YYREEE (reference sequence).

This clone was observed a handful of times. The V gene is TRBV9, the J gene TRBJ2-2; D call uncertain. Germline assignment: CDR1 SGDLS and CDR2 YYNGEE. The CDR3 consists of 13 residues. V lost 0 bases, J lost 5 bases, and 5 bases lay in between. CDR3 nucleotides: TGTGCCAGCAGCGTAGGACAAACCGGGGAGCTGTTTTTT. Its translation is CASSVGQTGELFF.